What follows are 20 T cell receptor beta chains derived from one specimen sequenced in a study of blood T cell repertoires in COVID-19. The table came from immunoSEQ multiplex PCR; TCRdb's copy has only in-frame clones and leaves some out. The sample includes more than 250,000 clones, approximately 88% of them seen just once. Input material: PBMCs or T cells enriched from blood (not recorded which). Receptor source: a middle-aged woman with acute COVID-19.

Only a few counts were recorded for this clone. The chain's CDR3 is CASSLTGTPYGYTF. The CDR3 region has the DNA TGTGCCAGCAGTCTGACAGGGACCCCCTATGGCTACACCTTC. The V and J genes are TRBV27 and TRBJ1-2; 7 bases are a match to TRBD1. Trimming at V came to 5 bases and at J to 4 bases, leaving 7 bases not matched to a gene. Germline CDR1 reads MNHEY; CDR2 reads SMNVEV (reference sequence). This CDR3 region has 14 residues.

This sequence joins TRBV11-3 and TRBJ2-1; D might be TRBD2 (6 bases). CDR3 length equals 14 residues. Germline V lookup: CDR1 SGHNT, CDR2 YENEEA. The V end was cut by 4 bases, the J end by 4 bases, with 11 bases between. The CDR3 DNA sequence: TGTGCCAGCAGCTCCGGGGGAGCTTACAATGAGCAGTTCTTC. Its translation is CASSSGGAYNEQFF.

This chain connects TRBV19 to TRBJ2-1; D may be TRBD2 (6 bases). This CDR3 contains 14 residues. V lost 5 bases to trimming and J lost 6 bases, with 14 bases between them. Germline CDR1 reads LNHDA; CDR2 reads SQIVND (reference sequence). The CDR3 protein is CASSFRAGLNEQFF. CDR3 nucleotides: TGTGCCAGTAGTTTCCGAGCGGGTCTCAATGAGCAGTTCTTC.

The chain employs TRBV3-1 (or the pseudogene TRBV3-2) and TRBJ2-1; 7 positions match TRBD2. Per the germline V gene, CDR1 is LGHDT and CDR2 is YNNKEL (reference sequence). V lost 6 bases to trimming and J lost 9 bases; unmatched junction nucleotides: 14. The CDR3 extends over 15 amino acids. CDR3 nucleotides: TGTGCCAGCAGTGGACCGACTAGCTGGTACGGTGAGCAGTTCTTC. Translation: CASSGPTSWYGEQFF.

This chain links TRBV25-1 with TRBJ1-2, with a possible D match to TRBD1 (5 bases). Trimming pared 1 base from V and 8 bases from J, leaving 14 bases between. The CDR3 contains 14 residues. Germline V gives CDR1 MGHDK, CDR2 SYGVNS. CDR3 sequence (DNA): TGTGCCAGCAGTGAATTTGGCAGGGAGGAAGGCTACACCTTC. Translation: CASSEFGREEGYTF.

The V and J genes are TRBV18 and TRBJ2-7, with D possibly TRBD2 on 7 matching bases. The CDR3 extends over 17 amino acids. Germline V gene lookup returns CDR1 KGHSH and CDR2 LQKENI. V gave up 3 bases and J gave up 0 bases, with 18 bases separating them. CDR3 in amino acids: CASSPLGSGGSSYEQYF. The CDR3 coding sequence is TGTGCCAGCTCACCCCTAGGATCGGGGGGCAGCTCCTACGAGCAGTACTTC.

This clone was detected only once. J is TRBJ2-6 and V is TRBV10-3, with TRBD1 matching over 10 bases. Germline V gene data show CDR1 as ENHRY and CDR2 as SYGVKD. V trimming: 10 bases; J trimming: 0 bases; junction bases outside the gene matches: 9. The CDR3 is 17 residues long. The chain's CDR3 is CATADRGESSGANVLTF. In nucleotides, the CDR3 is TGTGCCACCGCGGACAGGGGGGAGTCCTCTGGGGCCAACGTCCTGACTTTC.

On this clone itself: Its ends do not fully match the called genes, so a read error is possible. The genes are TRBV19 and TRBJ2-7; possible D gene TRBD2, 5 bases. The CDR3 is 12 amino acids. Per germline, CDR1 LNHDA and CDR2 SQIVND (reference sequence). The CDR3 spells CASSIMSSALCF. The CDR3 DNA follows: TGTGCCAGTAGTATTATGAGTAGCGCCCTGTGTTTC. The entire variable domain, with the rest obtained from reference TRBV19 and TRBJ2-7, is as follows: DGGITQSPKYLFRKEGQNVTLSCEQNLNHDAMYWYRQDPGQGLRLIYYSQIVNDFQKGDIAEGYSVSREKKESFPLTVTSAQKNPTAFYLCASSIMSSALCFGPGTRLTVT.

The chain is built from TRBV19 and TRBJ2-3, with D perhaps matching TRBD1 (6 bases). The CDR3 is made up of 16 amino acids. Germline CDR1 is LNHDA and CDR2 is SQIVND (reference sequence). V shed 5 bases and J shed 6 bases, with 21 bases lying between them. The chain's CDR3 is CASSSPGATLADTQYF. The CDR3 coding sequence is TGTGCCAGTAGTTCCCCAGGGGCCACGCTGGCCGATACGCAGTATTTT.

The chain's CDR3 is CASSLAGANEQYF. For the CDR3, the DNA is TGCGCCAGCAGCCTCGCAGGGGCCAACGAGCAGTACTTC. The chain links TRBV5-1 to TRBJ2-7; TRBD1 might be the D (6 bases). Germline V gene data show CDR1 as SGHRS and CDR2 as YFSETQ. The CDR3 is 13 amino acids. V shed 4 bases and J shed 5 bases, with 13 bases lying between them. Complete variable domain (other parts from reference TRBV5-1 and TRBJ2-7): KAGVTQTPRYLIKTRGQQVTLSCSPISGHRSVSWYQQTPGQGLQFLFEYFSETQRNKGNFPGRFSGRQFSNSRSEMNVSTLELGDSALYLCASSLAGANEQYFGPGTRLTVT.

V gene TRBV6-4 combines with J gene TRBJ1-1; 8 nucleotides line up with TRBD1. Germline V gene lookup returns CDR1 MRHNA and CDR2 SNTAGT. CDR3 size: 14 residues. J lost 7 bases, V lost 3 bases, and 7 bases had no gene match. The CDR3 spells CASSEQGGMGEAFF. The CDR3 DNA reads TGTGCCAGCAGTGAACAGGGGGGAATGGGTGAAGCTTTCTTT.

This clone was seen at least ten times. This chain joins TRBV2 and TRBJ2-7; the D gene is possibly TRBD1 (5 bases). V was pared by 2 bases and J by 5 bases, with 13 bases between. This CDR3 spans 14 amino acids. The germline gives CDR1 SNHLY, CDR2 FYNNEI. CDR3 DNA: TGTGCCAGCAGTGAACAGGGAACTATGGACGAGCAGTACTTC. Translation gives CASSEQGTMDEQYF.

The count of this clone is one. This chain connects TRBV9 to TRBJ2-1, with a tentative D call TRBD1 (5 bases). Germline CDR1 reads SGDLS; CDR2 reads YYNGEE. There are 16 residues in the CDR3. V was trimmed by 2 bases and J by 6 bases, leaving 18 bases between them. The CDR3 sequence is CASSVPPGSQGNEQFF. CDR3 coding DNA: TGTGCCAGCAGCGTCCCGCCGGGTAGCCAGGGCAATGAGCAGTTCTTC.

J is TRBJ1-2 and V is TRBV6-4; possibly TRBD1 for D (6 bases). This CDR3 has 15 amino acids. The germline gives CDR1 MRHNA, CDR2 SNTAGT. V gave up 5 bases and J gave up 0 bases, with 13 bases separating them. The CDR3 coding sequence is TGTGCCAGCAGTCCCGGGGGGGGCTCTAACTATGGCTACACCTTC. Translated, it gives CASSPGGGSNYGYTF.

This chain connects TRBV15 to TRBJ2-5; D remains unclear. Germline V gene data show CDR1 as LNHNV and CDR2 as YYDKDF (reference sequence). CDR3 length: 13 amino acids. The V and J ends lost 1 base and 5 bases respectively, with 8 bases between them. The CDR3 sequence: CATSRGAAETQYF. The CDR3 DNA sequence: TGTGCCACCAGCAGAGGCGCGGCGGAGACCCAGTACTTC.

This sequence joins TRBV3-1 (or the pseudogene TRBV3-2) and TRBJ1-3, with a weak D call TRBD1 (6 bases). The ends were cut back, 4 bases at V and 0 bases at J, with 10 bases in the middle. This CDR3 region has 15 residues. Germline CDR1 is LGHDT and CDR2 is YNNKEL (reference sequence). The CDR3, as DNA: TGTGCCAGCAGCCTGACAGGAGGCTCTGGAAACACCATATATTTT. Translated, it gives CASSLTGGSGNTIYF.

This rearrangement joins TRBV10-3 to TRBJ1-2; 8 positions agree with TRBD1. The CDR3 has 17 amino acids. Looked up from germline, CDR1 is ENHRY and CDR2 is SYGVKD. The ends lost 5 bases at V and 3 bases at J; junction bases unmatched: 14. The CDR3 region is CAISRGQGAREYYGYTF. As DNA, the CDR3 is TGTGCCATCAGTCGAGGGCAGGGGGCGCGGGAGTACTATGGCTACACCTTC.

This clone was recorded many times. The gene calls are TRBV7-8 and TRBJ1-1; D unclear. Between the trimmed V and J ends, which lost 1 base and 6 bases, there was a span of 12 bases. The CDR3 sequence is 14 residues long. Per the germline V gene, CDR1 is SGHVS and CDR2 is FQNEAQ. CDR3 protein: CASSLVSTESEAFF. CDR3 sequence (DNA): TGTGCCAGCAGCTTAGTTTCTACGGAGTCTGAAGCTTTCTTT.

On this clone itself: Relative to the germline gene, one junction end is altered; a read error may explain this. The chain uses TRBV9 and TRBJ1-3; 11 bases match TRBD1. Germline CDR1 SGDLS, CDR2 YYNGEE. The CDR3 totals 17 residues. CDR3 bases: TGTGCCAGCACCGTAGAAGGACAGGGGGCGGCTGGAAACACCATATATTTT. Protein: CASTVEGQGAAGNTIYF. The full variable domain, in which reference TRBV9 and TRBJ1-3 provide the parts outside the CDR3, is DSGVTQTPKHLITATGQRVTLRCSPRSGDLSVYWYQQSLDQGLQFLIQYYNGEERAKGNILERFSAQQFPDLHSELNLSSLELGDSALYFCASTVEGQGAAGNTIYFGEGSWLTVV.

The chain carries TRBV2 and TRBJ2-7; TRBD2 agrees at 11 bases. Germline trimming cut 6 bases from V and 2 bases from J; bases unmatched to any gene: 6. From germline, CDR1 is SNHLY and CDR2 FYNNEI. There are 15 residues in the CDR3. This CDR3 reads CASRRGTSGTYEQYF. In DNA, the CDR3 is TGTGCCAGCAGGCGTGGGACTAGCGGCACCTACGAGCAGTACTTC. The entire variable domain, with the rest obtained from reference TRBV2 and TRBJ2-7, is as follows: EPEVTQTPSHQVTQMGQEVILRCVPISNHLYFYWYRQILGQKVEFLVSFYNNEISEKSEIFDDQFSVERPDGSNFTLKIRSTKLEDSAMYFCASRRGTSGTYEQYFGPGTRLTVT.